One and the same sample provided the 20 T cell receptor beta chains below, sequenced in a study of T cell changes during pregnancy in multiple sclerosis. The assay was immunoSEQ multiplex PCR, and TCRdb's table has in-frame clones only and misses some. The data hold around 56,000 clones, with 90% observed a single time. The material was peripheral blood, obtained in the first trimester of pregnancy. The origin of the receptors is a female donor in good health, enrolled as a control in a pregnancy study.

This chain connects TRBV5-1 to TRBJ2-1; 8 bases agree with TRBD2. The V gene's germline CDR1 is SGHRS and CDR2 YFSETQ. V was pared by 5 bases and J by 7 bases, with 8 bases of the junction left unmatched. The CDR3 covers 14 residues. DNA of the CDR3: TGCGCCAGCAGGCGGGGGGCGCATATAAATGAGCAGTTCTTC. Protein: CASRRGAHINEQFF.

The chain combines TRBV7-4 with TRBJ2-5; 10 bases map to TRBD1. The end of the DNA aligns better with TRBJ2-7, so the J call may be wrong. The CDR3 is made up of 13 amino acids. The V gene's germline CDR1 is SGHVT and CDR2 SQSDAQ. The CDR3 loop reads CASSWTGGYEQYF. CDR3 nucleotides: TGTGCCAGCAGCTGGACAGGGGGTTACGAGCAGTACTTC.

The V gene is TRBV10-3, the J gene TRBJ2-7; the D gene is possibly TRBD2 (7 bases). The germline gives CDR1 ENHRY, CDR2 SYGVKD. This CDR3 contains 16 residues. V was clipped by 4 bases and J by 3 bases, with 19 bases between them. CDR3 sequence reads: CAISVAGGPRYYEQYF. CDR3 bases: TGTGCCATCAGTGTCGCCGGGGGGCCCCGCTACTACGAGCAGTACTTC.

The V gene is TRBV28, the J gene TRBJ2-7; 12 positions match TRBD2. The junction had 5 bases not matched to a gene; V was cut back by 3 bases and J by 5 bases. The CDR3 runs to 15 residues. Per germline, CDR1 MDHEN and CDR2 SYDVKM. CDR3 loop: CASSLTSGSRNEQYF. DNA of the CDR3: TGTGCCAGCAGTTTGACTAGCGGGAGCAGAAACGAGCAGTACTTC.

The V gene is TRBV7-9, the J gene TRBJ2-1; 9 nucleotides agree with TRBD2. J gave up 0 bases and V 9 bases, and 15 bases lay outside the gene matches. This CDR3 region has 18 residues. Germline loops: CDR1 SEHNR, CDR2 FQNEAQ (reference sequence). The CDR3 reads CASYKGGGRAFSYNEQFF. The CDR3 nucleotides are TGTGCCAGTTACAAGGGAGGCGGGAGGGCCTTCTCCTACAATGAGCAGTTCTTC.

The chain is built from TRBV5-6 and TRBJ1-2; TRBD1 aligns across 9 bases. V trimming: 4 bases; J trimming: 5 bases; junction bases outside the gene matches: 12. The CDR3 sequence is 16 residues long. Looked up from germline, CDR1 is SGHDT and CDR2 is YYEEEE. This chain's CDR3 is CASSAYPGQGAYGYTF. CDR3 nucleotides: TGTGCCAGCAGCGCTTATCCGGGACAGGGTGCTTATGGCTACACCTTC.

The chain joins TRBV6-1 to TRBJ2-7; the D gene is possibly TRBD2 (5 bases). The CDR3 has 16 residues. With 1 base removed from V and 2 bases from J, the gap between germline ends came to 15 bases. Per the germline V gene, CDR1 is MNHNS and CDR2 is SASEGT. The CDR3 here is CASSEGGQVRTYEQYF. The CDR3 nucleotides are TGTGCCAGCAGTGAAGGAGGGCAGGTTCGAACCTACGAGCAGTACTTC.

J is TRBJ1-4 and V is TRBV5-8, with 7 bases aligning to TRBD1. The CDR3 contains 16 residues. Per germline, CDR1 SGHTS and CDR2 YDEGEE. V lost 0 bases, J lost 4 bases, and 6 bases stayed unmatched. The CDR3 region is CASSLAGDSLNEKLFF. The CDR3 DNA sequence: TGTGCCAGCAGCTTGGCCGGGGACAGCCTTAATGAAAAACTGTTTTTT.

Only a few counts were recorded for this clone. The V and J genes are TRBV6-4 and TRBJ2-7; D may be TRBD2 (6 bases). Trimming pared 7 bases from V and 0 bases from J, leaving 13 bases between. Per the germline V gene, CDR1 is MRHNA and CDR2 is SNTAGT. This CDR3 is built from 14 residues. Written as DNA, the CDR3 is TGTGCCAGCAAGAGGGAGGCGAGCTCCTACGAGCAGTACTTC. Amino acid sequence: CASKREASSYEQYF.

The CDR3 nucleotides read TGTGCCAGCACGACTACTAGCGGGGGGAGCACAGATACGCAGTATTTT. It translates to CASTTTSGGSTDTQYF. The chain carries TRBV18 and TRBJ2-3; 12 nucleotides match TRBD2. Germline V CDR1 and CDR2: KGHSH, LQKENI. CDR3 length: 16 residues. Trimming took 8 bases from V and 0 from J; bases not matched to a gene: 6.

The J gene is TRBJ1-4, the V gene TRBV29-1; TRBD1 matches at 7 bases. J was trimmed by 8 bases and V by 6 bases; bases with no gene match: 9. This CDR3 spans 13 amino acids. CDR1 is SQVTM, CDR2 ANQGSEA, per germline. The CDR3 region has the DNA TGCAGCGTAATAACAGGGGCCGACGAAAAACTGTTTTTT. Translating gives CSVITGADEKLFF.

This clone was seen a handful of times. The rearrangement joins TRBV20-1 to TRBJ2-1, with 8 positions matching TRBD2. After removal of 7 bases from V and 7 bases from J, the junction contained 0 bases not matched to a gene. This CDR3 contains 10 residues. CDR1 and CDR2 from the germline V gene are DFQATT and SNEGSKA (reference sequence). CDR3 sequence: CSGLANEQFF. CDR3 sequence (DNA): TGCAGTGGACTAGCGAATGAGCAGTTCTTC.

The chain combines TRBV4-1 with TRBJ1-2; 7 bases are shared with TRBD1. CDR1 is MGHRA and CDR2 is YSYEKL in the germline V gene. This CDR3 contains 16 residues. V shed 3 bases, J shed 4 bases, and the junction held 11 bases outside the gene matches. CDR3 coding DNA: TGCGCCAGCAGCCAGGGAGACAGGGCTTCCTCCTATGGCTACACCTTC. This translates into CASSQGDRASSYGYTF.

The V and J genes are TRBV6-5 and TRBJ2-7; no clear D gene. The CDR3 loop spans 13 amino acids. Trimming took off 2 bases at V and 3 bases at J, with 8 bases between the two ends. In germline, CDR1 is MNHEY, CDR2 SVGAGI. The CDR3 coding sequence is TGTGCCAGCAGTTACAGGAGTAGCTACGAGCAGTACTTC. This gives the protein CASSYRSSYEQYF.

The V call is TRBV27, the J call TRBJ1-2; 8 bases line up with TRBD1. CDR1 and CDR2 from the germline V gene are MNHEY and SMNVEV (reference sequence). The trim removed 0 bases at V and 12 bases at J, leaving 6 bases unmatched. This CDR3 has 13 amino acids. DNA for the CDR3: TGTGCCAGCAGTTTATCTCAGGGGGCGTTGAACACCTTC. This encodes CASSLSQGALNTF.

The chain recombines TRBV5-4 with TRBJ1-1; D not certain. V was shortened by 1 base and J by 1 base, with 5 bases between the two germline ends. Germline-derived CDR1 and CDR2 are SGHNT and YYREEE (reference sequence). The CDR3 loop spans 13 amino acids. CDR3 protein: CASSLYPNTEAFF. The CDR3 bases are TGTGCCAGCAGCTTGTATCCGAACACTGAAGCTTTCTTT.

The genes are TRBV7-9 and TRBJ2-2, with D maybe TRBD2 (7 bases). This CDR3 is built from 16 residues. Germline V gene data show CDR1 as SEHNR and CDR2 as FQNEAQ (reference sequence). V lost 5 bases and J 2 bases, leaving 15 bases between the germline ends. CDR3 coding DNA: TGTGCCAGCAGCCCGAAGGGGGGGGCAAACACCGGGGAGCTGTTTTTT. It codes for CASSPKGGANTGELFF. The variable domain in full, with the rest retrieved from reference TRBV7-9 and TRBJ2-2, is DTGVSQNPRHKITKRGQNVTFRCDPISEHNRLYWYRQTLGQGPEFLTYFQNEAQLEKSRLLSDRFSAERPKGSFSTLEIQRTEQGDSAMYLCASSPKGGANTGELFFGEGSRLTVL.

V gene TRBV2 combines with J gene TRBJ2-7; D call uncertain. The CDR3 runs to 13 residues. Trimming pared 1 base from V and 6 bases from J, leaving 10 bases between. The V gene's germline CDR1 is SNHLY and CDR2 FYNNEI. The CDR3 sequence: CASSEVSGAEQYF. CDR3 DNA: TGTGCCAGCAGTGAAGTGTCAGGTGCCGAGCAGTACTTC.

The chain is built from TRBV6-6 and TRBJ1-5; 9 bases match TRBD1. The CDR3 contains 16 residues. CDR1 is MNHNY, CDR2 SVGAGI, per germline (reference sequence). The trim removed 8 bases at V and 7 bases at J, leaving 15 bases unmatched. CDR3 coding DNA: TGTGCCAGCCGACACAGGGGGCGATTGGAGGGCCAGCCCCAGCATTTT. This encodes CASRHRGRLEGQPQHF.

DNA for the CDR3: TGTGCCATCAGTGAGTCGGGCAAGCGGGAGAGGCCCTACAATGAGCAGTTCTTC. Amino acids: CAISESGKRERPYNEQFF. The chain recombines TRBV10-3 with TRBJ2-1; the match to TRBD2 covers 8 bases. V dropped 0 bases and J dropped 2; count of bases not matched to a gene: 9. The CDR3 is 18 amino acids. Germline loops: CDR1 ENHRY, CDR2 SYGVKD.